The 7 T cell receptor beta chains given below trace back to one sample, sequenced in a study of cytomegalovirus exposure and HLA in healthy donors. Here immunoSEQ multiplex PCR was the method, and the copy in TCRdb shows in-frame clones only, minus some. The sample consists of about 190,000 clones, about 80% of them appearing once. The sequencing input was PBMCs. The receptors come from a woman between 18 and 30 years old in good health and CMV-seropositive.

V gene TRBV29-1 combines with J gene TRBJ1-2, with 8 bases matching TRBD1. In germline, CDR1 is SQVTM, CDR2 ANQGSEA. This CDR3 spans 12 amino acids. V shed 8 bases and J 5 bases; nucleotides not matched to a gene: 7. CDR3 DNA: TGCAGCTACCAGGACAGGGATTATGGCTACACCTTC. The encoded protein is CSYQDRDYGYTF. The whole variable domain, remainder taken from reference TRBV29-1 and TRBJ1-2, is SAVISQKPSRDICQRGTSLTIQCQVDSQVTMMFWYRQQPGQSLTLIATANQGSEATYESGFVIDKFPISRPNLTFSTLTVSNMSPEDSSIYLCSYQDRDYGYTFGSGTRLTVV.

This clone appeared a single time. The chain uses TRBV5-4 and TRBJ1-1; 7 nucleotides line up with TRBD1. Germline V CDR1 and CDR2: SGHNT, YYREEE (reference sequence). There are 16 residues in the CDR3. The junction had 6 bases not matched to a gene; V was cut back by 0 bases and J by 1 base. CDR3 bases: TGTGCCAGCAGCTTGGGAGCAGGGGGGCCGAACACTGAAGCTTTCTTT. It translates to CASSLGAGGPNTEAFF.

V is TRBV5-1 and J is TRBJ1-2; the match to TRBD1 covers 7 bases. Trimming took 7 bases from V and 3 from J; bases not matched to a gene: 15. CDR3 length equals 16 residues. Looked up from germline, CDR1 is SGHRS and CDR2 is YFSETQ. The CDR3 reads CASPKEGATIYYGYTF. The DNA for the CDR3 is TGCGCCAGCCCAAAGGAGGGGGCAACGATCTACTATGGCTACACCTTC.

The chain couples TRBV5-8 to TRBJ1-4; 8 positions match TRBD1. Losses at the gene ends were 3 bases for V and 6 bases for J; bases not matched to a gene: 10. The CDR3 covers 16 residues. Germline loops: CDR1 SGHTS, CDR2 YDEGEE. CDR3 sequence reads: CASSSKTGTGDEKLFF. In DNA, the CDR3 is TGTGCCAGCAGCTCGAAAACCGGGACAGGAGATGAAAAACTGTTTTTT.

This chain joins TRBV11-1 and TRBJ2-7; TRBD1 matches at 7 bases. J gave up 3 bases and V 4 bases, and 3 bases lay outside the gene matches. Looked up from germline, CDR1 is SGHAT and CDR2 is FQDESV (reference sequence). This CDR3 is built from 13 residues. This chain's CDR3 is CASSSSGGYEQYF. CDR3 in DNA: TGTGCCAGCAGCTCCTCAGGGGGCTACGAGCAGTACTTC.

The V call is TRBV10-1, the J call TRBJ1-1; 7 bases are a match to TRBD1. V shed 5 bases and J 4 bases; nucleotides not matched to a gene: 7. This CDR3 comprises 14 residues. Germline-derived CDR1 and CDR2 are WNHNN and SYGVQD (reference sequence). Here the CDR3 reads CASSTNRGGTEAFF. DNA of the CDR3: TGCGCCAGCAGTACGAACAGGGGTGGCACTGAAGCTTTCTTT.

The chain carries TRBV11-2 and TRBJ2-1, with 9 nucleotides matching TRBD2. The CDR3 contains 14 residues. Trimming cost V 7 bases and J 6 bases; bases outside gene matches: 7. The germline CDR1 and CDR2 sequences are SGHAT and FQNNGV. The DNA of the CDR3 is TGTGCCAGCACCCAAGGCGGGGGGGCCAATGAGCAGTTCTTC. This gives the protein CASTQGGGANEQFF.